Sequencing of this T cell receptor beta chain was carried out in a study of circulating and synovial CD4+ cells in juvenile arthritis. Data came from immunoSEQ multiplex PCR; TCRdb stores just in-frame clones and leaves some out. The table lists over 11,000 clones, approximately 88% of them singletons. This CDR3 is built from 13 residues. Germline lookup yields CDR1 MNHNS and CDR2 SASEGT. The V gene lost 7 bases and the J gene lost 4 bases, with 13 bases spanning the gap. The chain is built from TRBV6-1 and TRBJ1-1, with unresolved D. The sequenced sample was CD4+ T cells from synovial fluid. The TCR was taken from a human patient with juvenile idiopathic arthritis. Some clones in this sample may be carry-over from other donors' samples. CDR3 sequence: CASILWGVTEAFF. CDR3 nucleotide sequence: TGTGCCAGCATTCTGTGGGGAGTCACTGAAGCTTTCTTT.